These 9 T cell receptor beta chains were sequenced from one sample in a study of glioma-infiltrating T cells after dendritic cell vaccination. Time point: after dendritic cell vaccination, including at tumor progression/relapse. Sequencing used immunoSEQ multiplex PCR; TCRdb keeps in-frame clones, though not all of them. The sample includes fewer than 75,000 clones, more than 75% of them seen just once. Specimen: blood, collected after dendritic cell vaccination. These receptors originate from a human donor with glioblastoma.

The chain couples TRBV5-6 to TRBJ1-3, with 8 bases matching TRBD1. In germline, CDR1 is SGHDT, CDR2 YYEEEE. The length of the CDR3 is 13 residues. After removal of 7 bases from V and 3 bases from J, the junction contained 3 bases not matched to a gene. This CDR3 is CASGGQGGNTIYF. CDR3 bases: TGTGCCAGCGGTGGACAGGGTGGAAACACCATATATTTT.

This clone was detected only a few times. The chain couples TRBV6-5 to TRBJ1-2, with a weak D call TRBD1 (6 bases). CDR1 and CDR2 (germline): MNHEY, SVGAGI. The CDR3 is made up of 16 amino acids. Trimming left V 2 bases short and J 4 bases short, with 17 bases between. The CDR3 nucleotides read TGTGCCAGCAGTTACGGATCTGGAGGCAGGGGCTATGGCTACACCTTC. As protein: CASSYGSGGRGYGYTF.

The chain recombines TRBV4-2 with TRBJ1-6; D is unclear. V was pared by 4 bases and J by 9 bases, with 10 bases between. This CDR3 comprises 13 residues. Per germline, CDR1 LGHNA and CDR2 YNFKEQ. The CDR3 reads CASSPEIGSPLHF. The CDR3 DNA sequence: TGTGCCAGCAGCCCGGAGATAGGTTCACCCCTCCACTTT.

This sequence joins TRBV5-4 and TRBJ1-5, with 8 positions matching TRBD1. The CDR3 is 14 amino acids. With V trimmed by 6 bases and J by 6 bases, 8 bases remained unmatched. Germline values: CDR1 SGHNT, CDR2 YYREEE (reference sequence). This CDR3 is CASMQGQGPQPQHF. Written as DNA, the CDR3 is TGTGCCAGCATGCAAGGACAGGGTCCTCAGCCCCAGCATTTT.

This clone was seen a single time. The gene calls are TRBV5-1 and TRBJ2-7; the D gene is possibly TRBD2 (5 bases). V lost 2 bases to trimming and J lost 5 bases, with 17 bases between them. This CDR3 has 15 residues. CDR1 and CDR2 (germline): SGHRS, YFSETQ. The CDR3 loop reads CASSFTSGLVNEQYF. For the CDR3, the DNA is TGCGCCAGCAGCTTCACAAGCGGCCTTGTGAACGAGCAGTACTTC.

V is TRBV9 and J is TRBJ2-7; maybe TRBD2 (6 bases). There are 15 residues in the CDR3. CDR1 is SGDLS, CDR2 YYNGEE, per germline. V was cut by 1 base and J by 2 bases, with 13 bases left in between. The CDR3 coding sequence is TGTGCCAGCAGCGTACGGCCTAGCGAGACCTACGAGCAGTACTTC. Its protein product is CASSVRPSETYEQYF.

This clone has ten or more counts. The chain recombines TRBV19 with TRBJ1-1; D uncertain. Per the germline V gene, CDR1 is LNHDA and CDR2 is SQIVND (reference sequence). V lost 3 bases and J lost 4, with 12 bases in between. CDR3 size: 14 residues. In nucleotides, the CDR3 is TGTGCCAGTAGTATTCGTCCCGGTTTCACTGAAGCTTTCTTT. The encoded protein is CASSIRPGFTEAFF. The whole variable domain, filled in from reference TRBV19 and TRBJ1-1, reads DGGITQSPKYLFRKEGQNVTLSCEQNLNHDAMYWYRQDPGQGLRLIYYSQIVNDFQKGDIAEGYSVSREKKESFPLTVTSAQKNPTAFYLCASSIRPGFTEAFFGQGTRLTVV.

CDR3 sequence reads: CASSRLAGDTGELFF. The CDR3 bases are TGTGCCAGCAGCCGACTCGCCGGGGACACCGGGGAGCTGTTTTTT. The V call is TRBV14, the J call TRBJ2-2; TRBD2 might be the D (5 bases). This CDR3 has 15 amino acids. Deletions cut 4 bases from V and 3 bases from J, with 12 bases between. CDR1 SGHDN and CDR2 FVKESK come from the germline V gene.

CDR3 loop: CASSLRQGGTGELFF. Here the CDR3 DNA reads TGTGCCAGCAGCCTTCGACAGGGCGGCACCGGGGAGCTGTTTTTT. V usage is TRBV5-8 and J usage is TRBJ2-2; 7 nucleotides agree with TRBD1. This CDR3 is 15 amino acids long. V shed 4 bases and J 4 bases; nucleotides not matched to a gene: 7. The germline V gene encodes CDR1 SGHTS and CDR2 YDEGEE.